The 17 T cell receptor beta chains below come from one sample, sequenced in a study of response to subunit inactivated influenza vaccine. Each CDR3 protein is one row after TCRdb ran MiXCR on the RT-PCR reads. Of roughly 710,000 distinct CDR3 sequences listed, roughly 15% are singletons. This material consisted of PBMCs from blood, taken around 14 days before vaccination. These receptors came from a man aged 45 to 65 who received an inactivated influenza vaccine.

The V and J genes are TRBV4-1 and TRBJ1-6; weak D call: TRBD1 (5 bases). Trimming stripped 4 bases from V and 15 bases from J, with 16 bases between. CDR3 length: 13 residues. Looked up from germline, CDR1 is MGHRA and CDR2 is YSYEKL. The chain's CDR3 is CASSPTVAQVLHF. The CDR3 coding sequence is TGCGCCAGCAGCCCGACAGTGGCCCAGGTCCTCCACTTT.

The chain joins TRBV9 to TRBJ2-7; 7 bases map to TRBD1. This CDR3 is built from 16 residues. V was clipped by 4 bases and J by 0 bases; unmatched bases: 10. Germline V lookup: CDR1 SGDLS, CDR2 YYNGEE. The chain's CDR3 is CASSTPADRSSYEQYF. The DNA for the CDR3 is TGTGCCAGCAGCACCCCCGCGGACAGGAGCTCCTACGAGCAGTACTTC.

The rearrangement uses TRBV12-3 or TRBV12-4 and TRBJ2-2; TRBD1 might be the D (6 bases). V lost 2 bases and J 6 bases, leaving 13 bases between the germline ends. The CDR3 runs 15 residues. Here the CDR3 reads CASSLTGWGPGELFF. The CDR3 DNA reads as TGTGCCAGCAGTTTAACAGGGTGGGGACCCGGGGAGCTGTTTTTT.

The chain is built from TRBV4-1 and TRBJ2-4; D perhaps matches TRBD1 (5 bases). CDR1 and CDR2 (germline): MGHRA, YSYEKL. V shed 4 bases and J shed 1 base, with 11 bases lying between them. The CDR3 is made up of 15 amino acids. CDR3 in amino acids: CASSPLAGAKNIQYF. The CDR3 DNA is TGCGCCAGCAGCCCCCTCGCAGGGGCCAAAAACATTCAGTACTTC.

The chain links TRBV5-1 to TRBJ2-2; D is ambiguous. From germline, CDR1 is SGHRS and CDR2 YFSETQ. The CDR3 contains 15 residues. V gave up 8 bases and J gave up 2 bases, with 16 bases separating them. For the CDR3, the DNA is TGCGCCAGTCGTCTTCGACCGCCAAACACCGGGGAGCTGTTTTTT. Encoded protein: CASRLRPPNTGELFF.

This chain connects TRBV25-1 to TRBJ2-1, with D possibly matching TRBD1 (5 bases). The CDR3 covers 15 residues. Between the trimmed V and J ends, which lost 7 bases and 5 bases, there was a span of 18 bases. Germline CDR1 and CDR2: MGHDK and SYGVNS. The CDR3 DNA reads TGTGCCAGCACCGAGACAAGGACACTGAACAATGAGCAGTTCTTC. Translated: CASTETRTLNNEQFF.

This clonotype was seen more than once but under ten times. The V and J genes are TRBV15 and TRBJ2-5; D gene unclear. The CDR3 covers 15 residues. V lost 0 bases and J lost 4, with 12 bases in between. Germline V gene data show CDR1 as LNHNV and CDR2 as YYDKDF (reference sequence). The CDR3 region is CATSRDRPERETQYF. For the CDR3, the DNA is TGTGCCACCAGCAGAGATAGGCCAGAACGAGAGACCCAGTACTTC. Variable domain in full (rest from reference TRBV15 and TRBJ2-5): DAMVIQNPRYQVTQFGKPVTLSCSQTLNHNVMYWYQQKSSQAPKLLFHYYDKDFNNEADTPDNFQSRRPNTSFCFLDIRSPGLGDTAMYLCATSRDRPERETQYFGPGTRLLVL.

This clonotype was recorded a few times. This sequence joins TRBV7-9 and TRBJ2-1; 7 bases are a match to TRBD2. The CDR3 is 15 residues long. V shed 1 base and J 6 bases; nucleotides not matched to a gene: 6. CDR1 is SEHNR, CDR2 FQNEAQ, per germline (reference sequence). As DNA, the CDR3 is TGTGCCAGCAGCTTAGGTCTAGCGGAATTCAATGAGCAGTTCTTC. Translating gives CASSLGLAEFNEQFF. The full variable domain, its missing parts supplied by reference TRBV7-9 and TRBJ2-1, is DTGVSQNPRHKITKRGQNVTFRCDPISEHNRLYWYRQTLGQGPEFLTYFQNEAQLEKSRLLSDRFSAERPKGSFSTLEIQRTEQGDSAMYLCASSLGLAEFNEQFFGPGTRLTVL.

The CDR3 nucleotides read TGTGCCAGCAGCTTAGGAGACGTGGTTCCGAGTACTGAAGCTTTCTTT. Protein product: CASSLGDVVPSTEAFF. This rearrangement joins TRBV11-2 to TRBJ1-1; D gene ambiguous. V lost 1 base and J 5 bases, leaving 17 bases between the germline ends. The CDR3 length is 16 residues. CDR1 and CDR2 (germline): SGHAT, FQNNGV. Combining the CDR3 with reference TRBV11-2 and TRBJ1-1 gives the whole variable domain EAGVAQSPRYKIIEKRQSVAFWCNPISGHATLYWYQQILGQGPKLLIQFQNNGVVDDSQLPKDRFSAERLKGVDSTLKIQPAKLEDSAVYLCASSLGDVVPSTEAFFGQGTRLTVV.

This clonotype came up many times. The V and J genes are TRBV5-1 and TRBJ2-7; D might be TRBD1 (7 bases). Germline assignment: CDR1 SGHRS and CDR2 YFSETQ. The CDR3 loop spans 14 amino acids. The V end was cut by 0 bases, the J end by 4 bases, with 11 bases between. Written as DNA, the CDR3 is TGCGCCAGCAGCTTGGGGGCAGGGGGGTACGAGCAGTACTTC. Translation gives CASSLGAGGYEQYF.

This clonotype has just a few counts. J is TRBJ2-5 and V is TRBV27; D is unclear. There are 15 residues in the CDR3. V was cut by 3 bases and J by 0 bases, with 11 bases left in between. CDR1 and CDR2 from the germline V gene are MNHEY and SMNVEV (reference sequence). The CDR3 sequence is CASSFWHPYQETQYF. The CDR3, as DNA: TGTGCCAGCAGTTTTTGGCACCCATACCAAGAGACCCAGTACTTC.

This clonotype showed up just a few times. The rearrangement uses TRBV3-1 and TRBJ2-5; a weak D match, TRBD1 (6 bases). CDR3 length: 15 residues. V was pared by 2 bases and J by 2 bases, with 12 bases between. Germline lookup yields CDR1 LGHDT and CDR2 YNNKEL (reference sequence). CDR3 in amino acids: CASSQPTGQQETQYF. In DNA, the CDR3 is TGTGCCAGCAGCCAACCGACAGGACAGCAAGAGACCCAGTACTTC.

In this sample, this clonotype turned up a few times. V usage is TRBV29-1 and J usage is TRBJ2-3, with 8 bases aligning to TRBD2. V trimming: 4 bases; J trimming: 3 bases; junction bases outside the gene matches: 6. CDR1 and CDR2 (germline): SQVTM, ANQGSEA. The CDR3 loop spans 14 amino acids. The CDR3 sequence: CSVGREGPTDTQYF. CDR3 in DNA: TGCAGCGTTGGCCGGGAGGGGCCTACAGATACGCAGTATTTT.

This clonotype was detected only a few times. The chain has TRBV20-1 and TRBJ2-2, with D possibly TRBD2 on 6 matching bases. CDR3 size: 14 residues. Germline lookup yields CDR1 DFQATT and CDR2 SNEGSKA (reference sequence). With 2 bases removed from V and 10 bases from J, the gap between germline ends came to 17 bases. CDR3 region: CSARPSGGVEELFF. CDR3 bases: TGCAGTGCTAGACCATCAGGAGGGGTAGAGGAGCTGTTTTTT.

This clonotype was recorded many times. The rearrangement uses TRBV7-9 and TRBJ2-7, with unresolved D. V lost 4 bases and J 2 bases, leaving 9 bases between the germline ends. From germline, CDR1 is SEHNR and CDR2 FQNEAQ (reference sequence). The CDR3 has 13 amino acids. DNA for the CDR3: TGTGCCAGCAGCTACTCTCCCACCTACGAGCAGTACTTC. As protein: CASSYSPTYEQYF. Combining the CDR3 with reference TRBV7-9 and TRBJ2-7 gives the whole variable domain DTGVSQNPRHKITKRGQNVTFRCDPISEHNRLYWYRQTLGQGPEFLTYFQNEAQLEKSRLLSDRFSAERPKGSFSTLEIQRTEQGDSAMYLCASSYSPTYEQYFGPGTRLTVT.

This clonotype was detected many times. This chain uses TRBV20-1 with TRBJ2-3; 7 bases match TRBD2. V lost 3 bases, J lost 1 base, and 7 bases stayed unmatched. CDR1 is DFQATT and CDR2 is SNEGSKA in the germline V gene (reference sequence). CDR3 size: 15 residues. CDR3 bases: TGCAGTGCTAGCTCCGGGACTACTGGCACAGATACGCAGTATTTT. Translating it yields CSASSGTTGTDTQYF.

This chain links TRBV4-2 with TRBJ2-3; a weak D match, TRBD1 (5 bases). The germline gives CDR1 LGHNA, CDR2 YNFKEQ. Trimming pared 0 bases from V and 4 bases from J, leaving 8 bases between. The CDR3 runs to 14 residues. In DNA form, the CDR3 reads TGTGCCAGCAGCCAAGATCAGGGCGCAGATACGCAGTATTTT. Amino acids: CASSQDQGADTQYF.